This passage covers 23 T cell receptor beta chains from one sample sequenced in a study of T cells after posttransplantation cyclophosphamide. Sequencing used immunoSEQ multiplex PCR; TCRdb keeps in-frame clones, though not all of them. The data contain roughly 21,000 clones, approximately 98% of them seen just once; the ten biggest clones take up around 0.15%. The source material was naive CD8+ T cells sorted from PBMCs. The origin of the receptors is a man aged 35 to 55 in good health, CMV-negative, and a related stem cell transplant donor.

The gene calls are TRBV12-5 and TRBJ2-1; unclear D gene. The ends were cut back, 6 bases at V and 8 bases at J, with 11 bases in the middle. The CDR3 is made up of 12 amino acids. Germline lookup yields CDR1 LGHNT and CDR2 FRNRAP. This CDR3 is CASGLRGDEQFF. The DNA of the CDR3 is TGTGCTAGTGGCCTACGAGGCGATGAGCAGTTCTTC. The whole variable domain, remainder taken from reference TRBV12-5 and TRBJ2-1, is DARVTQTPRHKVTEMGQEVTMRCQPILGHNTVFWYRQTMMQGLELLAYFRNRAPLDDSGMPKDRFSAEMPDATLATLKIQPSEPRDSAVYFCASGLRGDEQFFGPGTRLTVL.

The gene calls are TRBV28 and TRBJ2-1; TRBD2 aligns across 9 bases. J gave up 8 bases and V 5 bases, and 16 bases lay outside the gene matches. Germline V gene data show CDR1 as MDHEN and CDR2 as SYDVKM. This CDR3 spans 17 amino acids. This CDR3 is CASSQKTGGLAYDEQFF. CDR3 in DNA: TGTGCCAGCAGTCAAAAAACCGGAGGACTAGCGTATGATGAGCAGTTCTTC.

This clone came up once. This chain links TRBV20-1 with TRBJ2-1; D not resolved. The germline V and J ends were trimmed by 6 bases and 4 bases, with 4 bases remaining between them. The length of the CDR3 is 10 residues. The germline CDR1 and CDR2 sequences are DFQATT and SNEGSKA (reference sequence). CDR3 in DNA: TGCAGTGCGTTATACAATGAGCAGTTCTTC. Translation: CSALYNEQFF.

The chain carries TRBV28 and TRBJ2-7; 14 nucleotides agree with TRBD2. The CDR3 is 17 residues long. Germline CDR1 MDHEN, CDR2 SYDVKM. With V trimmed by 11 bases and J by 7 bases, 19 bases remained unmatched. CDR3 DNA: TGTGCCTGCTCGTGGGGACTAGCGGGAGAAGATCGTCAAGAGCAGTACTTC. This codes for CACSWGLAGEDRQEQYF.

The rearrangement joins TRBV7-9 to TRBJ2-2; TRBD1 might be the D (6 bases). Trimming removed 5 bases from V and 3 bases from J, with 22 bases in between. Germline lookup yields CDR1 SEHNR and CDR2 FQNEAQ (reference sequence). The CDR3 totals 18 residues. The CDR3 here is CASSHSARGAWDTGELFF. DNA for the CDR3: TGTGCCAGCAGCCATAGTGCCAGGGGAGCGTGGGACACCGGGGAGCTGTTTTTT.

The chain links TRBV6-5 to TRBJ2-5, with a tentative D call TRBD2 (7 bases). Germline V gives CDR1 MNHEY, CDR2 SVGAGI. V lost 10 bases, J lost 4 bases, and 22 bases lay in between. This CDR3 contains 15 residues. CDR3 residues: CATIGGGGAGETQYF. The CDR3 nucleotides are TGTGCCACCATAGGGGGGGGTGGGGCTGGAGAGACCCAGTACTTC.

The CDR3 region is CASSLLAGMNNEQFF. The CDR3 DNA reads as TGTGCCAGCTCATTATTAGCGGGTATGAACAATGAGCAGTTCTTC. The V gene is TRBV28, the J gene TRBJ2-1; 7 nucleotides align to TRBD2. The V and J ends lost 8 bases and 5 bases, in that order; junction bases with no gene match: 12. CDR3 length equals 15 residues. CDR1 and CDR2 (germline): MDHEN, SYDVKM.

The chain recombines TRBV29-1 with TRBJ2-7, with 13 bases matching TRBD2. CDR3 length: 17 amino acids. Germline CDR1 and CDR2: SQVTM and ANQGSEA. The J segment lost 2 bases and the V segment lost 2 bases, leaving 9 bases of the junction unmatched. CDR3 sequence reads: CSVESPLLAGGPYEQYF. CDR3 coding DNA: TGCAGCGTTGAATCCCCCTTACTAGCGGGAGGGCCCTACGAGCAGTACTTC.

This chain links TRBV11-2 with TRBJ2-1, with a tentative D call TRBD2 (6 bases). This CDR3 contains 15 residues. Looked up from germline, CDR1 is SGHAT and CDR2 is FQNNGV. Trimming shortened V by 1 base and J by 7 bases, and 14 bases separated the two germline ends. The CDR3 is CASSLASRELNEQFF. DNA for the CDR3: TGTGCCAGCAGCTTAGCGTCTCGGGAGTTGAATGAGCAGTTCTTC.

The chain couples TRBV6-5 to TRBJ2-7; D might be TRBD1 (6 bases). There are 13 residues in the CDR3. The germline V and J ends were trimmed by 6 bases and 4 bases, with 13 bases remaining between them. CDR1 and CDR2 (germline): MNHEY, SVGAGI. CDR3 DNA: TGTGCCAGCAGCCCAGGACAGTGGTACGAGCAGTACTTC. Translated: CASSPGQWYEQYF.

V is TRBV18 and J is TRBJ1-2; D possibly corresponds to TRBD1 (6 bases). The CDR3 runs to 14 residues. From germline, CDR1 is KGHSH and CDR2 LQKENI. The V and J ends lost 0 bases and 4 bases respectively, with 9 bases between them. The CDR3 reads CASSPPRGSYGYTF. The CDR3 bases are TGTGCCAGCTCACCACCGAGGGGGTCCTATGGCTACACCTTC.

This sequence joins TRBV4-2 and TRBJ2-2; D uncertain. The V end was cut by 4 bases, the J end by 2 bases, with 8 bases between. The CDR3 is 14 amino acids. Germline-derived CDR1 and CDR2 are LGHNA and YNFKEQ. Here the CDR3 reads CASSLYLNTGELFF. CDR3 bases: TGTGCCAGCAGCCTTTATCTTAACACCGGGGAGCTGTTTTTT.

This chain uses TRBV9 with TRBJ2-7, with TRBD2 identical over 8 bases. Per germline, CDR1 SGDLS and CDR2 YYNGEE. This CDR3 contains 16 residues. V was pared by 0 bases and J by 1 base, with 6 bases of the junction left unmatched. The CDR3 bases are TGTGCCAGCAGCGTAGCTCTTGCTAGCGGGTCCTACGAGCAGTACTTC. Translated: CASSVALASGSYEQYF.

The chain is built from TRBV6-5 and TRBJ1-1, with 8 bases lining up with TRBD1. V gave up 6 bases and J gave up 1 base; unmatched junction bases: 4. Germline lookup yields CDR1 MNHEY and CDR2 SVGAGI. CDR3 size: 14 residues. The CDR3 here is CASRPGQANTEAFF. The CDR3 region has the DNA TGTGCCAGCAGACCGGGACAGGCGAACACTGAAGCTTTCTTT.

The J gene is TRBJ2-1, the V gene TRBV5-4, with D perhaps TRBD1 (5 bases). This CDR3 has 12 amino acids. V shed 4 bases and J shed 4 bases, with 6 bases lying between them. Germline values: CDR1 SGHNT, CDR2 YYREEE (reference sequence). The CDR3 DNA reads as TGTGCCAGCAGCACAGGTTACAATGAGCAGTTCTTC. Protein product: CASSTGYNEQFF.

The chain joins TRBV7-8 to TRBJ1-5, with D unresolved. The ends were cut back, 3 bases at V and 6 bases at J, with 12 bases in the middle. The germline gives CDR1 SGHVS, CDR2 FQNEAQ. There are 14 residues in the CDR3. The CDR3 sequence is CASSFGPRSQPQHF. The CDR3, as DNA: TGTGCCAGCAGCTTCGGCCCGCGGAGTCAGCCCCAGCATTTT. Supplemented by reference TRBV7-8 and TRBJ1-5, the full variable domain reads GAGVSQSPRYKVAKRGQDVALRCDPISGHVSLFWYQQALGQGPEFLTYFQNEAQLDKSGLPSDRFFAERPEGSVSTLKIQRTQQEDSAVYLCASSFGPRSQPQHFGDGTRLSIL.

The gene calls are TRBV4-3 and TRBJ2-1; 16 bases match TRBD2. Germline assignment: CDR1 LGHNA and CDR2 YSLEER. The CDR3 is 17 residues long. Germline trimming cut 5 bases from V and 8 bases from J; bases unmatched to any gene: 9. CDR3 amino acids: CASSEGTSGRDFDEQFF. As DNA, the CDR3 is TGCGCCAGCAGCGAAGGGACTAGCGGGAGGGACTTCGATGAGCAGTTCTTC.

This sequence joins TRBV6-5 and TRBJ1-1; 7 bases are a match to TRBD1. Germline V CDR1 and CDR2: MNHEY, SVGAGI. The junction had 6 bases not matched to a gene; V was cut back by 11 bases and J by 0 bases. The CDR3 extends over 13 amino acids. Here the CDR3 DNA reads TGTGCCGCCGGGGGACAGATGAACACTGAAGCTTTCTTT. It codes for CAAGGQMNTEAFF.

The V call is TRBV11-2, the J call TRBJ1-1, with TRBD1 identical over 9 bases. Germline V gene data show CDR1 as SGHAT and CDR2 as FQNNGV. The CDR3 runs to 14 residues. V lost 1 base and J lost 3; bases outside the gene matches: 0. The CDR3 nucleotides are TGTGCCAGCAGCTTAGGGACAGGGGACACTGAAGCTTTCTTT. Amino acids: CASSLGTGDTEAFF.

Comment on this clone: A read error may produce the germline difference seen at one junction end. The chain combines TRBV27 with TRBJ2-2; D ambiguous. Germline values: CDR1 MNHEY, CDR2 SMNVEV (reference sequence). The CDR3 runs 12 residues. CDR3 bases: TGTGCCAGCAGTCCCGACACCGCGGAGCTGTTTTTT. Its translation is CASSPDTAELFF.

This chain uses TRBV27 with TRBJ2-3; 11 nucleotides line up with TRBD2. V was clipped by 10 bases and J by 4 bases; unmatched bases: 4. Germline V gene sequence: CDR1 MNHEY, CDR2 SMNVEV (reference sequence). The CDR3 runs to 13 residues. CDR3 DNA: TGTGCCACTAGCGGGAGGCTCGCAGATACGCAGTATTTT. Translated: CATSGRLADTQYF.

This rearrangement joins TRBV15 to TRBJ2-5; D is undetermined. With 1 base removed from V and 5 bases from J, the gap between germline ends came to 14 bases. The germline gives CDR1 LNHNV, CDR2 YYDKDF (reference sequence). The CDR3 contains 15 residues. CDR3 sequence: CATSRAQESRETQYF. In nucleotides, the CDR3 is TGTGCCACCAGCAGAGCTCAGGAATCACGGGAGACCCAGTACTTC.

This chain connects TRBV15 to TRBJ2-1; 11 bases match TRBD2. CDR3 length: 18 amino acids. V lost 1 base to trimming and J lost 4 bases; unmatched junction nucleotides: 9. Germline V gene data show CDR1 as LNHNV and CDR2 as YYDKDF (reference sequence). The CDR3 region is CATSRAGSGRGLYNEQFF. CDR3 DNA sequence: TGTGCCACCAGCAGAGCCGGTAGCGGGAGGGGACTTTACAATGAGCAGTTCTTC. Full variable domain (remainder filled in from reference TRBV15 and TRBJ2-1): DAMVIQNPRYQVTQFGKPVTLSCSQTLNHNVMYWYQQKSSQAPKLLFHYYDKDFNNEADTPDNFQSRRPNTSFCFLDIRSPGLGDTAMYLCATSRAGSGRGLYNEQFFGPGTRLTVL.